This TCR beta chain stems from a study of cytomegalovirus exposure and HLA in healthy donors. Whole-study findings and limits: TCR clusters originating in the first cohort tended to co-occur in the 120 validation repertoires, according to a later analysis.

Generated by immunoSEQ multiplex PCR, the TCRdb table keeps only in-frame clones and is missing some. The sample consists of 200,000 to 250,000 clones, over 80% of them appearing once. V shed 6 bases and J 3 bases; nucleotides not matched to a gene: 16. The CDR3 length is 20 residues. The germline CDR1 and CDR2 sequences are MNHEY and SMNVEV (reference sequence). On this clone: Its target is not known.

This receptor was taken from a woman in her 30s in good health and CMV-seropositive. Sequencing was done on a sample of PBMCs. This chain joins TRBV27 and TRBJ2-1; 14 bases match TRBD2. CDR3 bases: TGTGCCAGCAGCGTCTCCGGGACTAGCGGGAGATGGGGTGGCTACAATGAGCAGTTCTTC. It specifies CASSVSGTSGRWGGYNEQFF.